This TCR beta chain was retrieved from a study of blood T cell repertoires in COVID-19. Under the authors' procedure: Reference gene primers were amplified, and this amplification served to estimate nucleated cell counts. Libraries were prepared by immunoSEQ multiplex PCR; TCRdb keeps only in-frame clonotypes and omits some of them. The D gene and trimming were derived from the DNA, and the V and J assignments and clone size from that table. This table holds hundreds of thousands of clones, roughly 86% found once. CDR1 is SGDLS and CDR2 is YYNGEE in the germline V gene. This CDR3 spans 16 amino acids. V dropped 2 bases and J dropped 6; count of bases not matched to a gene: 10. Recruits, aged roughly 18 to 95 years, lived in roughly 22 US areas.

This TCR was recovered from a woman aged 40-49 years with acute COVID-19. The rearrangement uses TRBV9 and TRBJ2-3, with 9 positions matching TRBD1. Material: PBMCs or T cells enriched from blood (not recorded which). The CDR3 spells CASSVTGTGWGDTQYF. The CDR3 DNA reads TGTGCCAGCAGCGTGACCGGGACAGGGTGGGGGGATACGCAGTATTTT. The variable domain in full, with the rest retrieved from reference TRBV9 and TRBJ2-3, is DSGVTQTPKHLITATGQRVTLRCSPRSGDLSVYWYQQSLDQGLQFLIQYYNGEERAKGNILERFSAQQFPDLHSELNLSSLELGDSALYFCASSVTGTGWGDTQYFGPGTRLTVL.